This TCR beta chain was identified during a study of identical twins. V was pared by 5 bases and J by 1 base, with 17 bases between. Germline V lookup: CDR1 SQVTM, CDR2 ANQGSEA. The CDR3 covers 15 residues. TCRdb fed the 5' RACE reads into MiXCR, producing one record per CDR3 protein. The table shows roughly 720,000 distinct CDR3 sequences, with roughly 18% occurring only once. These data were also reused for a study on T cells expressing NK-cell markers. That report notes: The CD3+CD56-NKG2C+ fraction of several donors was likewise dominated by these clonotypes.

The receptor's source is a woman aged 18-29 years in good health. Sequenced sample: PBMCs. The chain carries TRBV29-1 and TRBJ1-1, with unresolved D. The CDR3 sequence: CSVFLLSKGNTEAFF. DNA for the CDR3: TGCAGCGTTTTCCTTTTAAGCAAGGGGAACACTGAAGCTTTCTTT.